This T cell receptor (beta chain) was observed in a study of patients and donors after allogeneic stem cell transplantation. The sample holds many counts of this clonotype. The CDR3 loop spans 13 amino acids. V was shortened by 4 bases and J by 4 bases, with 11 bases between the two germline ends. CDR1 is SEHNR and CDR2 is FQNEAQ in the germline V gene (reference sequence). TCRdb fed the RT-PCR reads into MiXCR, producing one record per CDR3 protein. The data hold about 8,800 distinct CDR3 sequences, with around 3.9% observed a single time. The receptor was isolated from a human donor who was either an allogeneic HSCT recipient or a stem cell or donor lymphocyte infusion donor (not recorded which). It is not recorded whose cells these are; they may come from a transplant donor. The gene calls are TRBV7-9 and TRBJ2-7; possible D gene TRBD1, 6 bases. Material: blood, either unsorted or a sorted T cell fraction (not recorded which). In DNA form, the CDR3 reads TGTGCCAGCAGCTCCCCTGGACAGTACGAGCAGTACTTC. Translation: CASSSPGQYEQYF.